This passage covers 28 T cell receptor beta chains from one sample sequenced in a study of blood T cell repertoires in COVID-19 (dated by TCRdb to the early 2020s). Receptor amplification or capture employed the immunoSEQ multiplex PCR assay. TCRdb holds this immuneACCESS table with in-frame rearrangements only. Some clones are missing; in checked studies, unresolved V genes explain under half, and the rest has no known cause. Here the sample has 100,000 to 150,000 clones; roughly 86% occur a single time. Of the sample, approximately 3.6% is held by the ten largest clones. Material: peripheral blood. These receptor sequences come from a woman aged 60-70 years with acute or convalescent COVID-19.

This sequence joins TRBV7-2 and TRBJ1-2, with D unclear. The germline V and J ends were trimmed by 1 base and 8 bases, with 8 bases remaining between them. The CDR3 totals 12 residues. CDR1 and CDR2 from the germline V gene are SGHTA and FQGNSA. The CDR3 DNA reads TGTGCCAGCAGCTTAGTTCCGGGGGGCTACACCTTC. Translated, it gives CASSLVPGGYTF.

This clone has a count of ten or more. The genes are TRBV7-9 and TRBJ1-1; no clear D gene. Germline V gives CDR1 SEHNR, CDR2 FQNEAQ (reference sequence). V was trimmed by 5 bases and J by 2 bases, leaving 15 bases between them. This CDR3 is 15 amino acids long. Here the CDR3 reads CASSPPTSKNTEAFF. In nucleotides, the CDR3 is TGTGCCAGCAGCCCCCCGACATCCAAAAACACTGAAGCTTTCTTT.

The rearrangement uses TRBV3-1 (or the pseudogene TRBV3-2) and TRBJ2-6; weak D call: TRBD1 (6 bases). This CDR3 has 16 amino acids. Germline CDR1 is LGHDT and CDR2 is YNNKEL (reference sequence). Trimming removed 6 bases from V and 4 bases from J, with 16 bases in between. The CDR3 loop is CASRFTGISGANVLTF. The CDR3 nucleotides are TGTGCCAGCAGATTTACAGGGATCTCAGGGGCCAACGTCCTGACTTTC.

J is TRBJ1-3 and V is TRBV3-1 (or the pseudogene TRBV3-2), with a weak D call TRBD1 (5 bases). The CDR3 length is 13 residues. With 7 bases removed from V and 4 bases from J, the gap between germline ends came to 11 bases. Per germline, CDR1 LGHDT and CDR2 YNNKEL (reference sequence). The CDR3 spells CASKGAGGNTIYF. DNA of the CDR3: TGTGCCAGCAAAGGGGCAGGCGGAAACACCATATATTTT.

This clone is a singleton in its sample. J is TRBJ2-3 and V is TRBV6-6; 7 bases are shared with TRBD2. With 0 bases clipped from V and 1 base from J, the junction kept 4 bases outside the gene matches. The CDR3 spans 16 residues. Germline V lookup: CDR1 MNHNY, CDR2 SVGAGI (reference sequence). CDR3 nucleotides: TGTGCCAGCAGTTACTCTTTGGGGAGGGGCACAGATACGCAGTATTTT. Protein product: CASSYSLGRGTDTQYF.

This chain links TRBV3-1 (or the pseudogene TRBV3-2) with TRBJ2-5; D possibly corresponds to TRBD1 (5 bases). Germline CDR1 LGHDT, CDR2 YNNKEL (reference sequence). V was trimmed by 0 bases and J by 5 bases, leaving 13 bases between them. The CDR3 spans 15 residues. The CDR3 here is CASSQDARARETQYF. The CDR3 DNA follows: TGTGCCAGCAGCCAAGATGCCAGGGCCAGGGAGACCCAGTACTTC.

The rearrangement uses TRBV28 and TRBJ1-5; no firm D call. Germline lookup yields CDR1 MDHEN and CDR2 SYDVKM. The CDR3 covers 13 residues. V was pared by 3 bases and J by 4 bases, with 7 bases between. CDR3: CASSFSVNQPQHF. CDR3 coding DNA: TGTGCCAGCAGTTTTTCGGTAAATCAGCCCCAGCATTTT.

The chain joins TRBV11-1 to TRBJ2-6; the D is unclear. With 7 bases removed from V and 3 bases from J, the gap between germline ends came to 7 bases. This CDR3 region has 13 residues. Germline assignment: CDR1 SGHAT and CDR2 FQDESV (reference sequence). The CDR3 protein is CASNPGGANVLTF. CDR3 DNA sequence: TGTGCCAGCAACCCGGGTGGGGCCAACGTCCTGACTTTC.

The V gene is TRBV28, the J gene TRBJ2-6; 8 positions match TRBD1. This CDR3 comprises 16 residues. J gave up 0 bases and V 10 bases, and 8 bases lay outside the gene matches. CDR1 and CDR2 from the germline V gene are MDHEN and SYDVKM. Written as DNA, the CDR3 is TGTGCCATTACGACAGGGGCACTCTCTGGGGCCAACGTCCTGACTTTC. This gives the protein CAITTGALSGANVLTF.

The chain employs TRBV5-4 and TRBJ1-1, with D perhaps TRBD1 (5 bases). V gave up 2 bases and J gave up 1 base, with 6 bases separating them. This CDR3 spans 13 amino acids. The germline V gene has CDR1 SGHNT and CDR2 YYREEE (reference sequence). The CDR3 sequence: CASSLDRNTEAFF. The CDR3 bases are TGTGCCAGCAGCTTAGACAGGAACACTGAAGCTTTCTTT.

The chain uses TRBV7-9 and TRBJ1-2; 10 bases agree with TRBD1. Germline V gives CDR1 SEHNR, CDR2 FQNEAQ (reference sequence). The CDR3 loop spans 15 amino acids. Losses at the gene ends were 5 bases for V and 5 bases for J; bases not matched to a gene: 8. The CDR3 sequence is CASSHGRGQGYGYTF. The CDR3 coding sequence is TGTGCCAGCAGCCACGGTCGGGGACAGGGGTATGGCTACACCTTC.

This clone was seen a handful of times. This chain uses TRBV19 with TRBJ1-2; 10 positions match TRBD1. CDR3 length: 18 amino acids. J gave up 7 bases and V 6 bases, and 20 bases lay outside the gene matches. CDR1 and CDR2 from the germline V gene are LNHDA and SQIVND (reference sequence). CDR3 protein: CASRLGLRGTGVFGGYTF. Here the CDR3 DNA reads TGTGCCAGTAGGCTCGGGCTTCGTGGGACAGGGGTATTTGGTGGCTACACCTTC.

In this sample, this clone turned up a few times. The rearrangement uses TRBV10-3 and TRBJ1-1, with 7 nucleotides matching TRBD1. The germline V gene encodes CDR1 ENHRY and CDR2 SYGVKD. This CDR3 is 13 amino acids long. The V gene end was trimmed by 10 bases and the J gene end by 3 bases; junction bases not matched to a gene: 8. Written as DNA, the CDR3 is TGTGCCACCCGACAGGGTCTTGACACTGAAGCTTTCTTT. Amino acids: CATRQGLDTEAFF.

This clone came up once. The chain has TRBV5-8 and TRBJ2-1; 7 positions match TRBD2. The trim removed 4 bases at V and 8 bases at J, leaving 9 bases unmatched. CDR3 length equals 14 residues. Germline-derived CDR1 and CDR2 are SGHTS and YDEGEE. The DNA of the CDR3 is TGTGCCAGCAGCCGCAACGGAGCGGGGCATGAGCAGTTCTTC. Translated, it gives CASSRNGAGHEQFF.

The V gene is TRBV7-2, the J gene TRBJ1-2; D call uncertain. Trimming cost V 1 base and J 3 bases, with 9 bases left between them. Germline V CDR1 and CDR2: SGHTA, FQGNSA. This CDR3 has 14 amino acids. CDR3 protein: CASSLGGPHYGYTF. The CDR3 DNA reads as TGTGCCAGCAGCTTAGGCGGGCCCCACTATGGCTACACCTTC.

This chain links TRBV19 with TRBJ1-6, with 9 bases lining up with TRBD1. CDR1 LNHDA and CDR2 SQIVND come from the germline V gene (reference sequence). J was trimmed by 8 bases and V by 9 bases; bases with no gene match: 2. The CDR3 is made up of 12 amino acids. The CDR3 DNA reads TGTGCCAGCAGGGACAGGGATTCACCCCTCCACTTT. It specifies CASRDRDSPLHF.

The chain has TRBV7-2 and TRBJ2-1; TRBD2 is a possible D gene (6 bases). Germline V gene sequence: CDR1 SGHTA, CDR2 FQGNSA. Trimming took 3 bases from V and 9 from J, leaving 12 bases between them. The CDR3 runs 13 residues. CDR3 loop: CASSFLRGIEQFF. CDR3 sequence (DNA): TGTGCCAGCAGCTTCCTCCGGGGGATTGAGCAGTTCTTC.

The CDR3 loop reads CASSSGSGALETQYF. CDR3 in DNA: TGTGCCAGCAGTTCTGGATCGGGAGCGTTGGAGACCCAGTACTTC. V usage is TRBV28 and J usage is TRBJ2-5; tentatively, D is TRBD2 (6 bases). The V end was cut by 4 bases, the J end by 5 bases, with 17 bases between. The germline gives CDR1 MDHEN, CDR2 SYDVKM. This CDR3 is built from 15 residues.

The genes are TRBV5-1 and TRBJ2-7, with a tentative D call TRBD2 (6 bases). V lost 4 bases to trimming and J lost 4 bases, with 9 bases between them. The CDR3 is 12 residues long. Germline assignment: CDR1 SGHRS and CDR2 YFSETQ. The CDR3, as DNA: TGCGCCAGCAGCCCCGGACTATACGAGCAGTACTTC. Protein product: CASSPGLYEQYF.

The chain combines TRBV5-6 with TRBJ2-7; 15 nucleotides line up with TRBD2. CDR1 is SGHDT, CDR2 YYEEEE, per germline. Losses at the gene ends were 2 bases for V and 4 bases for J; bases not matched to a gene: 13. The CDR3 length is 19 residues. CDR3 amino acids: CASSFRGSVGLAGGYEQYV. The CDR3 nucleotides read TGTGCCAGCAGCTTCCGAGGTTCTGTGGGACTAGCGGGGGGATACGAGCAGTACGTC.

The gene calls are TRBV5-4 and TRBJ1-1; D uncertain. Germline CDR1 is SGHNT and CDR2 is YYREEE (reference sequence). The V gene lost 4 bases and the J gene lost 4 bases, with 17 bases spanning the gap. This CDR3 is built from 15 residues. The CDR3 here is CASSQYTSSGTEAFF. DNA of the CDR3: TGTGCCAGCAGCCAGTACACCTCTAGCGGCACTGAAGCTTTCTTT.

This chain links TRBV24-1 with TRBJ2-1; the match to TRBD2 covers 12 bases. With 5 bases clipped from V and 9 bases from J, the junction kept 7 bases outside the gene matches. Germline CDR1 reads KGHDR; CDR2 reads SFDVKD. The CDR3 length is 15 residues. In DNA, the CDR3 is TGTGCCACCAGTGGACTAGCGGGAGTTCCGGGTGAGCAGTTCTTC. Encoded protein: CATSGLAGVPGEQFF.

The CDR3 reads CASSRTDTMNTEAFF. The CDR3 DNA reads as TGTGCCAGTAGCCGGACAGACACTATGAACACTGAAGCTTTCTTT. This chain uses TRBV19 with TRBJ1-1; tentatively, D is TRBD1 (6 bases). The V end lost 6 bases, the J end lost 0 bases, and 14 bases lay between the germline ends. Germline V gene lookup returns CDR1 LNHDA and CDR2 SQIVND (reference sequence). This CDR3 is 15 amino acids long.

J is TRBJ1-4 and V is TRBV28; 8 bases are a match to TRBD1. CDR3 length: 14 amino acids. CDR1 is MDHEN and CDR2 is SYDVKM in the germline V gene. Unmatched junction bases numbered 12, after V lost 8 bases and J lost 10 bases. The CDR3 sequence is CASDSGQANGKLFF. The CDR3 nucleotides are TGTGCCAGCGACTCGGGACAGGCGAACGGAAAACTGTTTTTT.

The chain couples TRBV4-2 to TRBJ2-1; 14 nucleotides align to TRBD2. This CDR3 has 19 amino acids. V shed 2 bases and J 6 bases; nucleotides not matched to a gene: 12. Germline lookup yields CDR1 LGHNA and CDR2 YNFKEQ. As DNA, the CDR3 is TGTGCCAGCAGCCAAATCGAGGGGACTAGCGGGAGAGTTCGCAATGAGCAGTTCTTC. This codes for CASSQIEGTSGRVRNEQFF.

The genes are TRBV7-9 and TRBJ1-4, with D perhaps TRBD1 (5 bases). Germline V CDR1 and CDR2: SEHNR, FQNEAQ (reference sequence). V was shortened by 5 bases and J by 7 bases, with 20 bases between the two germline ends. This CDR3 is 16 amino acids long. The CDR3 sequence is CASSLLLRGEIEKLFF. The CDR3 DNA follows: TGTGCCAGCAGCCTCCTACTTCGGGGGGAAATTGAAAAACTGTTTTTT. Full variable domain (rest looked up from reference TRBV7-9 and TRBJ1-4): DTGVSQNPRHKITKRGQNVTFRCDPISEHNRLYWYRQTLGQGPEFLTYFQNEAQLEKSRLLSDRFSAERPKGSFSTLEIQRTEQGDSAMYLCASSLLLRGEIEKLFFGSGTQLSVL.

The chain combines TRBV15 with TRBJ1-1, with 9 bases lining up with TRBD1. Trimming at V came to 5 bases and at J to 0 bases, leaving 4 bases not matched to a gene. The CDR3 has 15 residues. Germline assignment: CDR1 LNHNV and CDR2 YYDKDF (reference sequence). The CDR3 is CATSRTGVMNTEAFF. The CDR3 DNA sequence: TGTGCCACCAGCCGGACAGGGGTCATGAACACTGAAGCTTTCTTT.

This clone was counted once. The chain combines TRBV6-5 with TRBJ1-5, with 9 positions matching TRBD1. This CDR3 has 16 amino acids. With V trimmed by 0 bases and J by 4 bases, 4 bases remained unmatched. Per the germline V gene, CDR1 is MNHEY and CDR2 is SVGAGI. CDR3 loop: CASSYSGTGLNQPQHF. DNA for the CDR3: TGTGCCAGCAGTTACTCTGGGACAGGGCTTAATCAGCCCCAGCATTTT.